The source of this T cell receptor beta chain is a study of blood T cell repertoires in COVID-19. On the study more broadly: T cells, B-cell-depleted T cells, or PBMCs supplied cDNA or gDNA.

In the source study's methods: Amplification from reference gene primers served as the basis for estimated nucleated cell counts. Libraries were prepared by immunoSEQ multiplex PCR; TCRdb keeps only in-frame clonotypes and omits some of them. V, J and clone size are taken as reported in that table, and D and trimming were inferred from the DNA itself. In the table there are 60,000 to 70,000 clones, roughly 85% of which are singletons. The sample comprised peripheral blood. This receptor was taken from a man in his fifties with acute or convalescent COVID-19.

In nucleotides, the CDR3 is TGTGCCAGCATTTACAGGGCAAACACTGAAGCTTTCTTT. This codes for CASIYRANTEAFF. The rearrangement uses TRBV2 and TRBJ1-1; weak D call: TRBD1 (6 bases). The CDR3 contains 13 residues. The V gene's germline CDR1 is SNHLY and CDR2 FYNNEI. The V and J ends lost 7 bases and 2 bases respectively, with 11 bases between them.